This is a list of T cell receptor beta chains from one sample in a study of graft-versus-host responses after intestinal transplantation. These TCRs' antigens remain unknown. Assay: immunoSEQ multiplex PCR; the TCRdb copy retains only in-frame clones and omits some. The sample lists over 100,000 clones, about 95% occurring once. The specimen comprised unstimulated CD8+ T cells sorted from spleen or lymph node cells, sampled before intestinal transplant. These receptor sequences come from a human donor who received an intestinal transplant. CDR3s include the opening cysteine and the closing phenylalanine or tryptophan. D genes are given only for firm matches. Expanded clones are given a class, and other clones once, few, many or no size at all.

J gene | D gene | V gene | clone size | CDR3 DNA | CDR3 protein
TRBJ2-2 | TRBD1 | TRBV7-3 | . | TGTGCCAGCAGCCCAGTAAGACAGGGGTCTCACACCGGGGAGCTGTTTTTT | CASSPVRQGSHTGELFF
TRBJ1-2 | . | TRBV11-1 | . | TGTGCCAGCAGCTCCCCCTCGGACATTTCGCTTAACTATGGCTACACCTTC | CASSSPSDISLNYGYTF
TRBJ2-7 | TRBD1 | TRBV19 | . | TGTGCCAGTAGTATGGGACAGGGAAGAGACGAGCAGTACTTC | CASSMGQGRDEQYF
TRBJ1-4 | TRBD1 | TRBV2 | . | TGTGCCAGCAGTACCGGACAGGGGACGGACGGTGAAAAACTGTTTTTT | CASSTGQGTDGEKLFF
TRBJ2-7 | TRBD2 | TRBV5-1 | . | TGCGCCAGCAGCTTAGCGGGACCCTCCTACGAGCAGTACTTC | CASSLAGPSYEQYF
TRBJ2-1 | . | TRBV25-1 | . | TGTGCCAGCAGTGACAGGACAGCCTACAATGAGCAGTTCTTC | CASSDRTAYNEQFF
TRBJ2-7 | . | TRBV6-5 | . | TGTGCCAGCAGTTACTCGGGGACGGGACACTACGAGCAGTACTTC | CASSYSGTGHYEQYF
TRBJ2-7 | TRBD1 | TRBV19 | . | TGTGCCAGTAGCCCCGGGACAGGACCATCCTACGAGCAGTACTTC | CASSPGTGPSYEQYF
TRBJ2-1 | TRBD2 | TRBV28 | . | TGTGCCAGCAGTCCTCCTCCTTACGCCGGACTAGCGGGAAATGATGAGCAGTTCTTC | CASSPPPYAGLAGNDEQFF
TRBJ2-1 | TRBD1 | TRBV28 | . | TGTGCCAGCAGTATCACCGGACAGGGTAGGCTTGGTGAGCAGTTCTTC | CASSITGQGRLGEQFF
TRBJ1-5 | . | TRBV18 | . | TGTGCCAGCTCAAGGAATGCAAAGGTTATGAATCAGCCCCAGCATTTT | CASSRNAKVMNQPQHF
TRBJ2-7 | TRBD2 | TRBV6-1 | . | TGTGCCAGCAATTTACTAGCGGGAAAGAGCTACGAGCAGTACTTC | CASNLLAGKSYEQYF
TRBJ1-4 | . | TRBV30 | once | TGTGCCTGGACCAACCTGAGGGGTCCTGCAACTAATGAAAAACTGTTTTTT | CAWTNLRGPATNEKLFF
TRBJ1-1 | . | TRBV19 | . | TGTGCCAGTAGTATTTGGGGTGTCACTGAAGCTTTCTTT | CASSIWGVTEAFF
TRBJ2-1 | . | TRBV7-3 | . | TGTGCCAGCAGCTCAAAGCCCCTACTTGCCGGGGAGCAGTTCTTC | CASSSKPLLAGEQFF
TRBJ2-4 | . | TRBV28 | once | TGTGCCAGCAGCATAGGGGTAACCAAAAACATTCAGTACTTC | CASSIGVTKNIQYF
TRBJ2-3 | . | TRBV28 | . | TGTGCCAGCAGTCCACCCGGGCGTACGGGGATCACAGATACGCAGTATTTT | CASSPPGRTGITDTQYF
TRBJ2-1 | TRBD2 | TRBV28 | . | TGTGCCAGCAGAACCGGACTAGCGGCGTACAATGAGCAGTTCTTC | CASRTGLAAYNEQFF
TRBJ2-6 | . | TRBV30 | . | TGTGCCTGGATTCCTTCTGGGGCCAACGTCCTGACTTTC | CAWIPSGANVLTF
TRBJ1-1 | . | TRBV6-5 | . | TGTGCCAGCAGTTACGGTGGGACTGAAGCTTTCTTT | CASSYGGTEAFF
TRBJ1-1 | . | TRBV28 | . | TGTGCCAGCAGTCCCCTTGGGTCTGAAGCTTTCTTT | CASSPLGSEAFF
TRBJ2-7 | TRBD2 | TRBV5-8 | . | TGTGCCAGCAGCCTCCTTCGACAGGAGGGACTAGCGGGAGTTCCCTACGAGCAGTACTTC | CASSLLRQEGLAGVPYEQYF
TRBJ2-7 | . | TRBV5-1 | . | TGCGCCAGCAGCCTCCGCGACGGGGCCCCCTACGAGCAGTACTTC | CASSLRDGAPYEQYF
TRBJ2-1 | TRBD2 | TRBV4-1 | . | TGCGCCAGCAGCCAACCCCCGGGACTCCGACTAGCGGGTGGGGAGGTCAATGAGCAGTTCTTC | CASSQPPGLRLAGGEVNEQFF
TRBJ2-7 | . | TRBV13 | . | TGTGCCAGCAGCCCGGATCCACAGGTTTACGAGCAGTACTTC | CASSPDPQVYEQYF
TRBJ2-7 | . | TRBV11-3 | once | TGTGCCAGCAGCATAAGAGGCAGCTCCTACGAGCAGTACTTC | CASSIRGSSYEQYF
TRBJ1-5 | . | TRBV23-1 | . | TGCGCCAGCAGTCAATCAGATAGCAATCAGCCCCAGCATTTT | CASSQSDSNQPQHF
TRBJ2-7 | . | TRBV6-4 | . | TGTGCCAGCAGTGTTGGCCCTTCCTACGAGCAGTACTTC | CASSVGPSYEQYF
TRBJ1-1 | . | TRBV5-8 | once | TGTGCCAGCAGCCCAAGGGGGTTAGGGGCGAACACTGAAGCTTTCTTT | CASSPRGLGANTEAFF
TRBJ1-2 | . | TRBV28 | once | TGTGCCAGCAGTTTACCCTCGGACGGGTTCTATGGCTACACCTTC | CASSLPSDGFYGYTF
TRBJ2-1 | . | TRBV7-9 | . | TGTGCCAGCAGCGGTGGCGGCTACAATGAGCAGTTCTTC | CASSGGGYNEQFF
TRBJ2-2 | . | TRBV2 | . | TGTGCCAGCAGTCGGTGGGGGCGGGAGACCGGGGAGCTGTTTTTT | CASSRWGRETGELFF
TRBJ2-7 | TRBD2 | TRBV9 | . | TGTGCCAGCAGCGCGACCTTGACTAGCGGGTCCTACGAGCAGTACTTC | CASSATLTSGSYEQYF